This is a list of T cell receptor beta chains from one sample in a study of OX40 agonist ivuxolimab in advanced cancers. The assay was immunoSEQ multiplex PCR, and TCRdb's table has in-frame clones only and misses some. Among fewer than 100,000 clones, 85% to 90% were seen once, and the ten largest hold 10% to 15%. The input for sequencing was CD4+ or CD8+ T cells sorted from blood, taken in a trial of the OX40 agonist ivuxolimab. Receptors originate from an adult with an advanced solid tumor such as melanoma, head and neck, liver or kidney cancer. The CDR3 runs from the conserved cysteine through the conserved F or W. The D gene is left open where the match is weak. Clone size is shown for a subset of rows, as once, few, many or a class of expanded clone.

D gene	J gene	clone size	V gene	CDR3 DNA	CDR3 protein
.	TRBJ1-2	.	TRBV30	TGTGCCTGGAGTGTCGTCTGGGGCTATGGCTACACCTTC	CAWSVVWGYGYTF
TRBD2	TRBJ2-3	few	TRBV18	TGTGCCAGCTCACGGACGACTAGCGGGAGGGCCTCAGATACGCAGTATTTT	CASSRTTSGRASDTQYF
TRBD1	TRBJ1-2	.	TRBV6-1	TGTGCCAGCAGTGAAGCGGGGGGAGGGACAGGGAATGGCTACACCTTC	CASSEAGGGTGNGYTF
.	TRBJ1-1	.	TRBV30	TGTGCCTGGAGCGAGACAGTCTGGAACACTGAAGCTTTCTTT	CAWSETVWNTEAFF
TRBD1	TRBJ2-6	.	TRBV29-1	TGCAGCGTACAGGGGTCGGAGAGCTCTGGGGCCAACGTCCTGACTTTC	CSVQGSESSGANVLTF
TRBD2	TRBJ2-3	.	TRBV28	TGTGCCAGCAGTTCTCTAGCGGAGAGCACAGATACGCAGTATTTT	CASSSLAESTDTQYF
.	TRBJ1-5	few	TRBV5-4	TGTGCCAGCAGCTTGGACAGGGGCAATCAGCCCCAGCATTTT	CASSLDRGNQPQHF
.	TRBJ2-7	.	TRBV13	TGTGCCAGCAGCCCGGGACTCAACTACGAGCAGTACTTC	CASSPGLNYEQYF
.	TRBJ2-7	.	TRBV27	TGTGCCAGCAGTTTCACCGAGTCCTACGAGCAGTACTTC	CASSFTESYEQYF
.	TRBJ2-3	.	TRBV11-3	TGTGCCAGCAGACGGGGCGATACGCAGTATTTT	CASRRGDTQYF
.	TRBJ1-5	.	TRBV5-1	TGCGCCAGCAGCTTGACAGGGAGGGAGGGCAATCAGCCCCAGCATTTT	CASSLTGREGNQPQHF
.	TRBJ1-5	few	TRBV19	TGTGCCAGTAGTATTTTCGAACAGCCCCAGCATTTT	CASSIFEQPQHF
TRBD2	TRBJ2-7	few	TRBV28	TGTGCCAGCAGTTTAGGGAGGGCGAACTACGAGCAGTACTTC	CASSLGRANYEQYF
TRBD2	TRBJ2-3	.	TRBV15	TGTGCCACCAGGACTAGCGGGAGGGCCAGGGTCACAGATACGCAGTATTTT	CATRTSGRARVTDTQYF
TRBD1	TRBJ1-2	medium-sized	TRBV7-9	TGTGCCAGCAGCATGACAGGGGACCCAGCACCCTACACCTTC	CASSMTGDPAPYTF
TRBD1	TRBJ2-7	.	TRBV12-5	TGTGCTAGTGGAACAGGGGGGTACGAGCAGTACTTC	CASGTGGYEQYF
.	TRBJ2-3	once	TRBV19	TGTGCCAGTAGTTTCCAGACAAGCACAGATACGCAGTATTTT	CASSFQTSTDTQYF
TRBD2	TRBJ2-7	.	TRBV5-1	TGCGCCAGCAGCTTGGGACTAGCGGGGCCCTACGAGCAGTACTTC	CASSLGLAGPYEQYF
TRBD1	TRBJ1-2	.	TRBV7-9	TGTGCCAGCAGCTCTCGCGACAGGGGCGGCGGTGGCTACACCTTC	CASSSRDRGGGGYTF
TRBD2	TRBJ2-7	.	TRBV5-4	TGTGCCAGCAGCTTGGAAGGAACTAGCGGGAGGGCCATACGAGAGAAGCAGTACTTC	CASSLEGTSGRAIREKQYF
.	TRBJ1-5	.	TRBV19	TGTGCTATTGCCCGGGGCGGGAGTCAGCCCCAGCATTTT	CAIARGGSQPQHF
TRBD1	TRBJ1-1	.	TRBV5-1	TGCGCCAGCAGCCCGGGGACAGGGGGGTGGGACACTGAAGCTTTCTTT	CASSPGTGGWDTEAFF
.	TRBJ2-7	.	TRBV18	TGTGCCAGCTCACCCCAAAGCTCCTACGAGCAGTACTTC	CASSPQSSYEQYF
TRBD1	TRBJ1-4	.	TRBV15	TGTGCCACCAGCAGACCCCAGGGGGGTCCCGATGAAAAACTGTTTTTT	CATSRPQGGPDEKLFF
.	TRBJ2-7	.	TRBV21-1	TGTGCCAGCAGCAAAAAAGGACTGTTCCAGTACTTC	CASSKKGLFQYF
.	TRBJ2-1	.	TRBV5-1	TGCGCCAGCAGCCGTGGTGGACTCGCCTCCTACAATGAGCAGTTCTTC	CASSRGGLASYNEQFF
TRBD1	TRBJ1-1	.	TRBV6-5	TGTGCCAGCAAGACAGGGTTTGATGAAGCTTTCTTT	CASKTGFDEAFF